A single sample gave rise to the 28 T cell receptor beta chains below, sequenced in a study of blood T cell repertoires in COVID-19. Libraries were prepared by immunoSEQ multiplex PCR; TCRdb keeps only in-frame clonotypes and omits some of them. The table shows some 400,000 clones, with about 90% occurring only once. Sequencing input: peripheral blood. These receptors were obtained from a woman aged 25 to 39 with COVID-19, enrolled during active disease.

The table lists this clone with a few counts. V is TRBV5-1 and J is TRBJ2-3; a possible D gene is TRBD2 (6 bases). Germline V gene lookup returns CDR1 SGHRS and CDR2 YFSETQ. The ends were cut back, 0 bases at V and 2 bases at J, with 7 bases in the middle. This CDR3 is 14 amino acids long. This CDR3 reads CASSLGTTTDTQYF. The CDR3 coding sequence is TGCGCCAGCAGCTTGGGGACTACCACAGATACGCAGTATTTT.

The chain has TRBV14 and TRBJ1-1; 7 nucleotides agree with TRBD1. J lost 1 base, V lost 4 bases, and 9 bases had no gene match. Germline V gene sequence: CDR1 SGHDN, CDR2 FVKESK. The CDR3 totals 16 residues. CDR3 nucleotide sequence: TGTGCCAGCAGCCTTCCCGGGACAGCGAGGAACACTGAAGCTTTCTTT. Protein: CASSLPGTARNTEAFF.

The chain carries TRBV12-5 and TRBJ2-5; 10 nucleotides line up with TRBD2. With 0 bases clipped from V and 5 bases from J, the junction kept 6 bases outside the gene matches. CDR3 length: 16 amino acids. Germline V gene lookup returns CDR1 LGHNT and CDR2 FRNRAP. The CDR3 loop is CASGLVSSGRAETQYF. The CDR3 DNA follows: TGTGCTAGTGGTTTGGTATCAAGCGGGAGGGCTGAGACCCAGTACTTC.

With respect to this clone: Compared with germline, one end of the junction differs, possibly owing to a read error. The CDR3 nucleotides are TGTGCCTGGAGTGTACTAGGGAATGTGGGTAGGGTCTTC. Translation: CAWSVLGNVGRVF. The J gene is TRBJ2-7, the V gene TRBV30; TRBD2 might be the D (5 bases). Germline CDR1 reads GTSNPN; CDR2 reads SVGIG (reference sequence). CDR3 size: 13 residues. Based on the CDR3 plus reference TRBV30 and TRBJ2-7, the full variable domain is SQTIHQWPATLVQPVGSPLSLECTVEGTSNPNLYWYRQAAGRGLQLLFYSVGIGQISSEVPQNLSASRPQDRQFILSSKKLLLSDSGFYLCAWSVLGNVGRVFGPGTRLTVT.

The chain has TRBV7-9 and TRBJ2-1; 9 positions match TRBD2. CDR1 and CDR2 from the germline V gene are SEHNR and FQNEAQ (reference sequence). The CDR3 consists of 12 residues. Trimming at V came to 7 bases and at J to 10 bases, leaving 5 bases not matched to a gene. The CDR3 here is CASTRGLAEQFF. CDR3 coding DNA: TGTGCCAGCACCCGAGGACTAGCGGAGCAGTTCTTC.

V gene TRBV20-1 combines with J gene TRBJ2-5; D not certain. Germline CDR1 reads DFQATT; CDR2 reads SNEGSKA (reference sequence). V lost 0 bases and J 10 bases, leaving 9 bases between the germline ends. This CDR3 is built from 11 residues. The CDR3 nucleotides read TGCAGTGCTAGAGATCAGTCCGACCAGTACTTC. This translates into CSARDQSDQYF.

The chain links TRBV30 to TRBJ2-1; 10 positions match TRBD2. V shed 1 base and J 0 bases; nucleotides not matched to a gene: 3. CDR3 length: 16 amino acids. Germline CDR1 GTSNPN, CDR2 SVGIG (reference sequence). The CDR3 here is CAWSGLAGNSYNEQFF. Here the CDR3 DNA reads TGTGCCTGGAGTGGACTAGCGGGTAACTCCTACAATGAGCAGTTCTTC. Using reference TRBV30 and TRBJ2-1 for the parts outside the CDR3, the full variable domain is SQTIHQWPATLVQPVGSPLSLECTVEGTSNPNLYWYRQAAGRGLQLLFYSVGIGQISSEVPQNLSASRPQDRQFILSSKKLLLSDSGFYLCAWSGLAGNSYNEQFFGPGTRLTVL.

This clone was seen just once. The genes are TRBV3-1 (or the pseudogene TRBV3-2) and TRBJ2-2; D possibly corresponds to TRBD1 (5 bases). Germline V gene lookup returns CDR1 LGHDT and CDR2 YNNKEL (reference sequence). The CDR3 is 14 residues long. V was trimmed by 4 bases and J by 0 bases, leaving 6 bases between them. CDR3 region: CASSRGPNTGELFF. The DNA for the CDR3 is TGTGCCAGCAGCCGGGGCCCGAACACCGGGGAGCTGTTTTTT.

The V and J genes are TRBV5-1 and TRBJ2-2; TRBD2 might be the D (5 bases). The germline V and J ends were trimmed by 1 base and 2 bases, with 9 bases remaining between them. The CDR3 runs 15 residues. Germline-derived CDR1 and CDR2 are SGHRS and YFSETQ. The CDR3 DNA follows: TGCGCCAGCAGCTTGCCAGCGGCTAACACCGGGGAGCTGTTTTTT. Its protein product is CASSLPAANTGELFF. The variable domain in full, with the rest retrieved from reference TRBV5-1 and TRBJ2-2, is KAGVTQTPRYLIKTRGQQVTLSCSPISGHRSVSWYQQTPGQGLQFLFEYFSETQRNKGNFPGRFSGRQFSNSRSEMNVSTLELGDSALYLCASSLPAANTGELFFGEGSRLTVL.

The chain recombines TRBV24-1 with TRBJ2-3; 7 bases are shared with TRBD1. The CDR3 contains 15 residues. Losses at the gene ends were 5 bases for V and 0 bases for J; bases not matched to a gene: 4. Germline CDR1 is KGHDR and CDR2 is SFDVKD. Written as DNA, the CDR3 is TGTGCCACCAGTGGACAGGGTTCTAGCACAGATACGCAGTATTTT. Translation: CATSGQGSSTDTQYF.

The chain joins TRBV7-6 to TRBJ2-5; D may be TRBD1 (5 bases). Germline V lookup: CDR1 SGHVS, CDR2 FNYEAQ. Trimming took off 2 bases at V and 4 bases at J, with 8 bases between the two ends. The CDR3 sequence is 13 residues long. CDR3 sequence reads: CASSLQRGETQYF. CDR3 in DNA: TGTGCCAGCAGCTTACAAAGGGGAGAGACCCAGTACTTC.

The chain has TRBV28 and TRBJ2-1; 14 nucleotides line up with TRBD2. Germline CDR1 MDHEN, CDR2 SYDVKM. The ends lost 5 bases at V and 5 bases at J; junction bases unmatched: 23. The CDR3 is made up of 22 amino acids. This chain's CDR3 is CASSMGSWGTSGRATLNNEQFF. For the CDR3, the DNA is TGTGCCAGCAGTATGGGGTCGTGGGGGACTAGCGGGAGAGCTACCCTGAACAATGAGCAGTTCTTC.

The chain recombines TRBV3-1 (or the pseudogene TRBV3-2) with TRBJ1-5; D uncertain. CDR1 is LGHDT, CDR2 YNNKEL, per germline (reference sequence). The CDR3 is made up of 15 amino acids. V was shortened by 1 base and J by 1 base, with 8 bases between the two germline ends. The CDR3 region has the DNA TGTGCCAGCAGCCAAGGGCCCGAAAGCAATCAGCCCCAGCATTTT. Its translation is CASSQGPESNQPQHF.

The chain recombines TRBV5-1 with TRBJ2-7; 10 bases fit TRBD1. CDR1 is SGHRS, CDR2 YFSETQ, per germline. J lost 1 base, V lost 0 bases, and 7 bases had no gene match. The CDR3 contains 17 residues. CDR3 protein: CASSLAPGQGISYEQYF. Written as DNA, the CDR3 is TGCGCCAGCAGCTTGGCCCCGGGACAGGGGATATCCTACGAGCAGTACTTC.

J is TRBJ1-6 and V is TRBV28; 9 bases match TRBD1. Germline lookup yields CDR1 MDHEN and CDR2 SYDVKM. The length of the CDR3 is 15 residues. V dropped 5 bases and J dropped 7; count of bases not matched to a gene: 6. CDR3 sequence reads: CASSPGQGLNSPLHF. The CDR3 DNA sequence: TGTGCCAGCAGTCCCGGACAGGGGTTGAATTCACCCCTCCACTTT.

The gene calls are TRBV7-3 and TRBJ2-5; no clear D gene. The V and J ends lost 5 bases and 5 bases respectively, with 15 bases between them. The CDR3 is 14 residues long. Germline lookup yields CDR1 SGHTA and CDR2 FQGTGA. The CDR3 nucleotides are TGTGCCAGCAGCCCATCGCTTTTCGGGGAGACCCAGTACTTC. It is translated as CASSPSLFGETQYF.

The chain has TRBV5-4 and TRBJ2-7; TRBD2 aligns across 9 bases. The CDR3 contains 14 residues. The V gene end was trimmed by 2 bases and the J gene end by 7 bases; junction bases not matched to a gene: 7. Germline loops: CDR1 SGHNT, CDR2 YYREEE (reference sequence). CDR3 amino acids: CASSFSGSTREQYF. The DNA of the CDR3 is TGTGCCAGCAGCTTTAGCGGGAGTACGAGAGAGCAGTACTTC.

The V call is TRBV5-1, the J call TRBJ2-7; 7 bases line up with TRBD1. Germline V lookup: CDR1 SGHRS, CDR2 YFSETQ. The V segment lost 2 bases and the J segment 3 bases; nucleotides outside the gene matches: 8. The CDR3 length is 15 residues. The chain's CDR3 is CASSFNRGVSYEQYF. CDR3 coding DNA: TGCGCCAGCAGCTTTAACAGGGGTGTGAGCTACGAGCAGTACTTC.

For this clone: An end of the junction does not agree with germline; a read error may underlie this. The gene calls are TRBV7-7 and TRBJ2-1; 13 bases agree with TRBD2. The CDR3 runs 14 residues. Germline assignment: CDR1 SSHAT and CDR2 FNYEAQ (reference sequence). CDR3 DNA: TGTGCTAGCAGCTTAGCGGGACTAGCGGGGGAGCAGTTCTTC. It codes for CASSLAGLAGEQFF. Combining the CDR3 with reference TRBV7-7 and TRBJ2-1 gives the whole variable domain GAGVSQSPRYKVTKRGQDVTLRCDPISSHATLYWYQQALGQGPEFLTYFNYEAQPDKSGLPSDRFSAERPEGSISTLTIQRTEQRDSAMYRCASSLAGLAGEQFFGPGTRLTVL.

V usage is TRBV28 and J usage is TRBJ2-3; D gene uncertain. The CDR3 is 13 residues long. CDR1 MDHEN and CDR2 SYDVKM come from the germline V gene. V lost 6 bases, J lost 2 bases, and 9 bases lay in between. DNA of the CDR3: TGTGCCAGCAGATTCGGAGCCACAGATACGCAGTATTTT. Protein sequence: CASRFGATDTQYF.

The CDR3 spells CASSLDSGRDREQFF. The CDR3 nucleotides are TGTGCCAGCAGCTTAGATAGCGGGAGGGATCGGGAGCAGTTCTTC. This chain uses TRBV7-9 with TRBJ2-1, with 11 bases aligning to TRBD2. Trimming removed 1 base from V and 10 bases from J; junction bases left unmatched: 6. This CDR3 is 15 amino acids long. The germline CDR1 and CDR2 sequences are SEHNR and FQNEAQ (reference sequence). Full variable domain (rest looked up from reference TRBV7-9 and TRBJ2-1): DTGVSQNPRHKITKRGQNVTFRCDPISEHNRLYWYRQTLGQGPEFLTYFQNEAQLEKSRLLSDRFSAERPKGSFSTLEIQRTEQGDSAMYLCASSLDSGRDREQFFGPGTRLTVL.

The V call is TRBV4-1, the J call TRBJ2-7, with 9 bases identical to TRBD1. The V segment lost 2 bases and the J segment 10 bases; nucleotides outside the gene matches: 6. CDR3 length: 13 amino acids. The germline gives CDR1 MGHRA, CDR2 YSYEKL. The CDR3 sequence: CASSQPGQGDQYF. The CDR3 bases are TGCGCCAGCAGCCAACCGGGACAGGGCGACCAGTACTTC.

The rearrangement links TRBV24-1 to TRBJ2-1; 7 nucleotides agree with TRBD2. Germline V gene lookup returns CDR1 KGHDR and CDR2 SFDVKD. This CDR3 spans 14 amino acids. The junction had 8 bases not matched to a gene; V was cut back by 5 bases and J by 8 bases. CDR3 sequence reads: CATSGGGGVDEQFF. The DNA of the CDR3 is TGTGCCACCAGTGGGGGGGGAGGAGTCGATGAGCAGTTCTTC.

This chain uses TRBV7-8 with TRBJ1-3; 7 bases match TRBD1. The CDR3 totals 16 residues. The trim removed 2 bases at V and 2 bases at J, leaving 6 bases unmatched. Germline CDR1 SGHVS, CDR2 FQNEAQ. This chain's CDR3 is CASSLKETGTGNTIYF. DNA of the CDR3: TGTGCCAGCAGCTTAAAAGAGACAGGGACTGGAAACACCATATATTTT.

The chain links TRBV5-1 to TRBJ2-7, with D uncertain. The V gene lost 2 bases and the J gene lost 3 bases, with 6 bases spanning the gap. Germline V gene data show CDR1 as SGHRS and CDR2 as YFSETQ. This CDR3 spans 12 amino acids. Here the CDR3 DNA reads TGCGCCAGCAGCTTCAATTTCTACGAGCAGTACTTC. Amino acids: CASSFNFYEQYF.

The chain links TRBV19 to TRBJ2-1; TRBD2 agrees at 8 bases. This CDR3 has 15 residues. From germline, CDR1 is LNHDA and CDR2 SQIVND (reference sequence). Unmatched junction bases numbered 4, after V lost 6 bases and J lost 0 bases. CDR3 sequence reads: CASSYGGGSYNEQFF. The CDR3 DNA sequence: TGTGCCAGTAGCTACGGGGGGGGCTCCTACAATGAGCAGTTCTTC. Filled out from reference TRBV19 and TRBJ2-1, the complete variable domain reads DGGITQSPKYLFRKEGQNVTLSCEQNLNHDAMYWYRQDPGQGLRLIYYSQIVNDFQKGDIAEGYSVSREKKESFPLTVTSAQKNPTAFYLCASSYGGGSYNEQFFGPGTRLTVL.

The V gene is TRBV3-1 (or the pseudogene TRBV3-2), the J gene TRBJ2-3; 10 bases fit TRBD2. V dropped 1 base and J dropped 7; count of bases not matched to a gene: 11. CDR1 and CDR2 from the germline V gene are LGHDT and YNNKEL (reference sequence). The CDR3 has 17 amino acids. CDR3 amino acids: CASSQVPSGSTRNTQYF. In DNA form, the CDR3 reads TGTGCCAGCAGCCAAGTTCCTAGCGGGAGTACCAGGAATACGCAGTATTTT.

This clone has more than one count but fewer than ten. The V gene is TRBV29-1, the J gene TRBJ2-2, with 8 positions matching TRBD1. There are 14 residues in the CDR3. V lost 6 bases, J lost 2 bases, and 5 bases stayed unmatched. Germline CDR1 and CDR2: SQVTM and ANQGSEA. This CDR3 is CSVRTGGNTGELFF. CDR3 sequence (DNA): TGCAGCGTCCGCACAGGGGGTAACACCGGGGAGCTGTTTTTT.